This TCR beta chain was captured by sequencing in a study of T cell repertoires in cytomegalovirus infection. Study-wide context: Public TCR beta signature analysis indicated the presence of both CMV infection and matching HLA type.

This clonotype was seen at least ten times. The antigen remains unidentified. Study-wide findings and caveats: Individuals carrying CMV plus the relevant HLA were identified by cumulative frequency of public TCR beta families. What dominated the ex vivo response were HLA-C-restricted CMV-specific TCR beta clonotypes.

Germline V gene data show CDR1 as SEHNR and CDR2 as FQNEAQ (reference sequence). CDR3 size: 14 residues. The ends lost 5 bases at V and 5 bases at J; junction bases unmatched: 7. TCRdb fed the reads into MiXCR, producing one record per CDR3 protein. The sample includes hundreds of thousands of distinct CDR3 sequences, 24% of them seen just once. The sequence came from a human donor in good health (CMV status not recorded). Some clones in this sample may be carry-over from other donors' samples. The sequencing sample was made of CD8+ T cells from PBMCs. This chain links TRBV7-9 with TRBJ2-7; 9 nucleotides agree with TRBD1. This chain's CDR3 is CASSHRDRVNEQYF. The CDR3 DNA sequence: TGTGCCAGCAGCCATAGGGACAGGGTAAACGAGCAGTACTTC.